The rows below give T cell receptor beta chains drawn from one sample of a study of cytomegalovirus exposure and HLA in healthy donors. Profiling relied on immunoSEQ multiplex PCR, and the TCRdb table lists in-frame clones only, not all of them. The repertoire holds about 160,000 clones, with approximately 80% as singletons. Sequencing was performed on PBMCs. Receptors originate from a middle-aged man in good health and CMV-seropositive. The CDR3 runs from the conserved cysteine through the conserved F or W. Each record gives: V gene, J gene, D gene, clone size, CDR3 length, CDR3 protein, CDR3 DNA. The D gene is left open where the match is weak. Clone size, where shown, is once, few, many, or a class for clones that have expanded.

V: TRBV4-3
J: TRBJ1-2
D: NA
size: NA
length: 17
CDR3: CASSQDSESLRGYGYTF
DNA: TGCGCCAGCAGCCAAGATAGTGAGTCACTAAGAGGTTATGGCTACACCTTC

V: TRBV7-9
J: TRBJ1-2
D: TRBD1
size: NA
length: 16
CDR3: CASSDLGDSTNYGYTF
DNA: TGTGCCAGCAGCGACCTAGGGGACAGCACCAACTATGGCTACACCTTC

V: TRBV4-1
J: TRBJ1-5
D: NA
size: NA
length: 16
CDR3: CASSQDRSSRGQPQHF
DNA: TGCGCCAGCAGCCAAGATCGTTCCAGTAGAGGACAGCCCCAGCATTTT

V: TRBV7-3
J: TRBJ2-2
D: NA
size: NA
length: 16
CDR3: CASSPSRTGNTGELFF
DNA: TGTGCCAGCAGCCCGTCCCGCACAGGGAACACCGGGGAGCTGTTTTTT

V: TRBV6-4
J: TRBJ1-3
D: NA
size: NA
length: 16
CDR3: CASSDSGALSGNTIYF
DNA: TGTGCCAGCAGTGACTCGGGGGCTCTCTCTGGAAACACCATATATTTT

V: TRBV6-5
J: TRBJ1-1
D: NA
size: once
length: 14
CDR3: CASSYSAGSRGAFF
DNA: TGTGCCAGCAGTTACTCGGCGGGCTCCCGCGGAGCTTTCTTT

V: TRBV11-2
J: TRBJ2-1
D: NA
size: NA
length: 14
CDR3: CASSPLVSYNERFF
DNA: TGTGCCAGCAGCCCACTGGTCTCCTACAATGAGCGGTTCTTC

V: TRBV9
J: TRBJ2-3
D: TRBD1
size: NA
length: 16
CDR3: CASSATGQGIYDTQYF
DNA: TGTGCCAGCAGCGCCACGGGACAGGGAATATACGATACGCAGTATTTT

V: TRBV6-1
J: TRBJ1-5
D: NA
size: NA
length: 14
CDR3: CASSEQGSNQPQHF
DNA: TGTGCCAGCAGTGAACAGGGAAGCAATCAGCCCCAGCATTTT

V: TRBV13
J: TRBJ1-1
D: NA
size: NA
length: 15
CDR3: CASSGYRESGTEAFF
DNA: TGTGCCAGCAGCGGTTACAGGGAATCGGGCACTGAAGCTTTCTTT

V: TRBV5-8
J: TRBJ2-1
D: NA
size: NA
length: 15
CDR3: CASSFSARTYNEQFF
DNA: TGTGCCAGCAGCTTTTCGGCCAGGACCTACAATGAGCAGTTCTTC

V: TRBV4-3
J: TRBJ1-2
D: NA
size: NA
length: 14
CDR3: CASSQEGENYGYTF
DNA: TGCGCCAGCAGCCAAGAAGGAGAGAACTATGGCTACACCTTC

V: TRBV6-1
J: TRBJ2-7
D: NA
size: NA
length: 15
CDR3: CASSEGGQGPYEQYF
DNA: TGTGCCAGCAGTGAAGGAGGTCAGGGTCCGTACGAGCAGTACTTC

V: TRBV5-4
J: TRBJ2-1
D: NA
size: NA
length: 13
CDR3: CASSLAGGNEQFF
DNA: TGTGCCAGCAGCTTGGCCGGGGGCAATGAGCAGTTCTTC

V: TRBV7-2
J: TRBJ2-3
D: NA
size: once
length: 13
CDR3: CASSRGGTDTQYF
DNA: TGTGCCAGCAGCCGAGGAGGCACAGATACGCAGTATTTT

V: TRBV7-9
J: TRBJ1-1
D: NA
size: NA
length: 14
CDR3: CASRRTGMGTEAFF
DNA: TGTGCCAGCAGACGTACAGGGATGGGCACTGAAGCTTTCTTT

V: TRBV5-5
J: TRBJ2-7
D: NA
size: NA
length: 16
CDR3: CASSLVAPRGSYEQYF
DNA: TGTGCCAGCAGCTTGGTCGCGCCCAGGGGCTCCTACGAGCAGTACTTC

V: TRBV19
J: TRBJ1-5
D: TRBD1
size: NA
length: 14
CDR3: CASRDRGPAQPQHF
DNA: TGTGCCAGTAGGGACAGGGGGCCGGCCCAGCCCCAGCATTTT

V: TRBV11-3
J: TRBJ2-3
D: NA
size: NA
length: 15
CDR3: CASSRRSGGTDTQYF
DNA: TGTGCCAGCAGCCGCCGCTCTGGAGGGACAGATACGCAGTATTTT

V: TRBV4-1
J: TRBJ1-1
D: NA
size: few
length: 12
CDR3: CASSQDYYRTFF
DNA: TGCGCCAGCAGCCAAGATTACTATCGGACTTTCTTT

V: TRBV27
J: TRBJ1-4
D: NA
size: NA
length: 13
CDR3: CASSLSNWEKLFF
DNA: TGTGCCAGCAGTTTATCGAACTGGGAAAAACTGTTTTTT

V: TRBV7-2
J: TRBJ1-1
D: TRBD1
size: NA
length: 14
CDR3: CASSLQGAYTEAFF
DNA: TGTGCCAGCAGCCTACAGGGGGCGTACACTGAAGCTTTCTTT

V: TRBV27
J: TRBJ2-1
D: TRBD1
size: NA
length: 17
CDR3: CASTALTGGWAYNEQFF
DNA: TGTGCCAGCACCGCCCTTACAGGGGGCTGGGCCTACAATGAGCAGTTCTTC

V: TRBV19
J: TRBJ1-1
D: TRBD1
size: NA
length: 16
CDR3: CASSTLTTGTYPEAFF
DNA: TGTGCCAGTAGTACCCTTACGACAGGGACCTACCCTGAAGCTTTCTTT

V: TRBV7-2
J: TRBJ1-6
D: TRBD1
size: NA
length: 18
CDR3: CASRGGQGAEFFYSPLHF
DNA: TGTGCCAGTAGAGGGGGACAGGGGGCCGAGTTTTTTTATTCACCCCTCCACTTT

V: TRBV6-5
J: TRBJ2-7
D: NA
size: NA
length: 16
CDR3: CASSYGRRVGSYEQYF
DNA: TGTGCCAGCAGTTACGGTCGCAGGGTGGGCTCCTACGAGCAGTACTTC

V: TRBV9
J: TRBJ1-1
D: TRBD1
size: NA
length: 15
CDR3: CASSVVQGAWTEAFF
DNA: TGTGCCAGCAGCGTGGTACAGGGGGCGTGGACTGAAGCTTTCTTT

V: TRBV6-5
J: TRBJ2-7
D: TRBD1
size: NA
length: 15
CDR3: CASSYPGQGAREQYF
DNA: TGTGCCAGCAGTTACCCGGGACAGGGGGCTAGGGAGCAGTACTTC

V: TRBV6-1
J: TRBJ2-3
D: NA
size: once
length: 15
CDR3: CASTPSGQNTDTQYF
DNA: TGTGCCAGCACCCCGAGTGGACAGAACACAGATACGCAGTATTTT

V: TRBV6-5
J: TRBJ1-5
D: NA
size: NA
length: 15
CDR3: CASSYSYRETQPQHF
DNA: TGTGCCAGCAGTTACTCCTACAGGGAAACTCAGCCCCAGCATTTT

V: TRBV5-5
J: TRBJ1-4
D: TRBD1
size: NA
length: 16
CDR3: CASSKDRASDNEKLFF
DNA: TGTGCCAGCAGCAAAGACAGGGCCTCAGATAATGAAAAACTGTTTTTT